This TCR beta chain was identified in a study of regulatory T cells in long-lasting Graves disease. Study-level points and caveats: With persistent disease, TRBV28, TRBJ1-2 and TRBJ2-5 were the favored segments.

Points on this clonotype: Its antigen remains unknown.

Germline loops: CDR1 SGHDT, CDR2 YYEEEE. V dropped 4 bases and J dropped 8 bases, with 18 bases sitting between them. The CDR3 spans 14 residues. Assembly of TCR beta libraries relied on iRepertoire HTBI primers together with Arm-PCR of CDR3 regions. Using its own MiXCR run on the multiplex PCR reads, TCRdb lists one record per CDR3 protein. The sample has some 250,000 distinct CDR3 sequences, 18% seen once. The time point was: newly diagnosed GD, antithyroid drugs for less than 3 months. RNA isolated from PBMCs was used to make the TCR library. These data also formed part of another study, on T cells in Graves' hyperthyroidism and ophthalmopathy. That study adds: The HTBI set primed first-round TCR CDR3 RT-PCR.

This chain joins TRBV5-6 and TRBJ1-1, with D unresolved. This TCR was recovered from a woman under 40 with Graves disease. The input for sequencing was peripheral blood mononuclear cells (PBMCs), taken at new diagnosis, from a patient treated with antithyroid drugs. The CDR3 DNA follows: TGTGCCAGCAGCGTCGTAGGCGGTCCCGCAGAAGCTTTCTTT. Amino acids: CASSVVGGPAEAFF.